These 13 T cell receptor beta chains came from one sample sequenced in a study of blood T cell repertoires in COVID-19 (dated by TCRdb to about 2020). Library preparation used the immunoSEQ multiplex PCR assay. In TCRdb, the immuneACCESS table is reduced to in-frame sequences with V and J assigned. These tables do not hold every clone; where another copy was compared, an unresolved V gene accounts for under half, and the others remain unexplained. The sample table lists about 170,000 clones, roughly 89% of them with a count of one. Roughly 3.7% of the sample is in the top ten clones. Input material: peripheral blood. These receptor sequences come from a man younger than 35 with active or convalescent COVID-19.

The chain recombines TRBV4-3 with TRBJ2-7, with 9 bases lining up with TRBD1. CDR1 is LGHNA, CDR2 YSLEER, per germline. This CDR3 comprises 16 residues. Unmatched junction bases numbered 10, after V lost 3 bases and J lost 4 bases. The CDR3: CASSQGLRTGVYEQYF. The DNA of the CDR3 is TGCGCCAGCAGCCAGGGTCTCAGGACAGGGGTATACGAGCAGTACTTC.

V and J are TRBV7-9 and TRBJ1-2; D gene uncertain. Looked up from germline, CDR1 is SEHNR and CDR2 is FQNEAQ (reference sequence). V was cut by 2 bases and J by 0 bases, with 19 bases left in between. The CDR3 runs 18 residues. The DNA for the CDR3 is TGTGCCAGCAGCTTAAGGTCCCAAAGTGGGAGGACTAACTATGGCTACACCTTC. Translating gives CASSLRSQSGRTNYGYTF.

J is TRBJ2-2 and V is TRBV11-3, with TRBD2 matching 11 bases. Germline CDR1 is SGHNT and CDR2 is YENEEA. V shed 5 bases, J shed 5 bases, and the junction held 7 bases outside the gene matches. The CDR3 loop spans 16 amino acids. The CDR3 sequence: CASSPRLAGSTGELFF. CDR3 in DNA: TGTGCCAGCAGCCCGAGACTAGCGGGGTCAACCGGGGAGCTGTTTTTT.

This sequence joins TRBV7-2 and TRBJ1-1; weak D call: TRBD1 (6 bases). V shed 6 bases and J shed 5 bases, with 16 bases lying between them. This CDR3 has 14 residues. Per germline, CDR1 SGHTA and CDR2 FQGNSA. This chain's CDR3 is CASSTGGLGTEAFF. CDR3 nucleotides: TGTGCCAGCAGTACCGGGGGGCTAGGGACTGAAGCTTTCTTT.

The chain carries TRBV13 and TRBJ1-6; no reliable D call. Looked up from germline, CDR1 is PRHDT and CDR2 is FYEKMQ (reference sequence). The V and J ends lost 0 bases and 1 base respectively, with 7 bases between them. The CDR3 is 16 residues long. In DNA, the CDR3 is TGTGCCAGCAGCTTAGGCTGGCCATCCTATAATTCACCCCTCCACTTT. Translation: CASSLGWPSYNSPLHF.

This chain joins TRBV11-2 and TRBJ1-2; TRBD1 agrees at 9 bases. Germline V gene sequence: CDR1 SGHAT, CDR2 FQNNGV. Trimming at V came to 5 bases and at J to 4 bases, leaving 8 bases not matched to a gene. The CDR3 consists of 15 residues. In DNA, the CDR3 is TGTGCCAGCAGCGTAGGACAGGGGACGTCCTATGGCTACACCTTC. It translates to CASSVGQGTSYGYTF. The variable domain in full, with the rest retrieved from reference TRBV11-2 and TRBJ1-2, is EAGVAQSPRYKIIEKRQSVAFWCNPISGHATLYWYQQILGQGPKLLIQFQNNGVVDDSQLPKDRFSAERLKGVDSTLKIQPAKLEDSAVYLCASSVGQGTSYGYTFGSGTRLTVV.

This clone was recorded only once. The rearrangement links TRBV9 to TRBJ2-3, with a weak D call TRBD1 (6 bases). In germline, CDR1 is SGDLS, CDR2 YYNGEE. This CDR3 spans 11 amino acids. The V end was cut by 6 bases, the J end by 4 bases, with 6 bases between. The chain's CDR3 is CASTGADTQYF. The DNA for the CDR3 is TGTGCCAGCACAGGGGCAGATACGCAGTATTTT.

The V and J genes are TRBV4-3 and TRBJ1-4, with 9 bases fitting TRBD1. Trimming removed 1 base from V and 8 bases from J; junction bases left unmatched: 5. CDR1 and CDR2 (germline): LGHNA, YSLEER. The length of the CDR3 is 15 residues. CDR3 loop: CASSQGTGVMEKLFF. Written as DNA, the CDR3 is TGCGCCAGCAGCCAAGGGACAGGGGTTATGGAAAAACTGTTTTTT.

The count of this clone is one. The gene calls are TRBV28 and TRBJ2-7, with D perhaps matching TRBD2 (5 bases). From germline, CDR1 is MDHEN and CDR2 SYDVKM. The CDR3 has 13 residues. In nucleotides, the CDR3 is TGTGCCAGCAGTTTTCGAGGGTACGGGTTCGAACACGTC. This gives the protein CASSFRGYGFEHV.

The J gene is TRBJ1-1, the V gene TRBV7-9; TRBD1 agrees at 10 bases. This CDR3 is 16 amino acids long. V dropped 1 base and J dropped 4; count of bases not matched to a gene: 6. Germline V lookup: CDR1 SEHNR, CDR2 FQNEAQ (reference sequence). In DNA, the CDR3 is TGTGCCAGCAGCTTAGAGCCGGGACAGGGGAGCACTGAAGCTTTCTTT. Translated, it gives CASSLEPGQGSTEAFF. Looking up the rest from reference TRBV7-9 and TRBJ1-1 gives the full variable domain: DTGVSQNPRHKITKRGQNVTFRCDPISEHNRLYWYRQTLGQGPEFLTYFQNEAQLEKSRLLSDRFSAERPKGSFSTLEIQRTEQGDSAMYLCASSLEPGQGSTEAFFGQGTRLTVV.

V is TRBV7-2 and J is TRBJ1-5; TRBD1 agrees at 7 bases. The CDR3 extends over 15 amino acids. In germline, CDR1 is SGHTA, CDR2 FQGNSA. V lost 1 base and J lost 5; bases outside the gene matches: 5. The CDR3 sequence is CASSLGKGQHQPQHF. The CDR3 coding sequence is TGTGCCAGCAGCTTAGGTAAGGGACAGCATCAGCCCCAGCATTTT.

The V call is TRBV9, the J call TRBJ2-5; TRBD2 agrees at 10 bases. The V gene's germline CDR1 is SGDLS and CDR2 YYNGEE. V was clipped by 2 bases and J by 1 base; unmatched bases: 5. The CDR3 is 16 amino acids. The CDR3 DNA reads as TGTGCCAGCAGCGTTAGTAGCGGGGGGCTCCAAGAGACCCAGTACTTC. This gives the protein CASSVSSGGLQETQYF. Supplemented by reference TRBV9 and TRBJ2-5, the full variable domain reads DSGVTQTPKHLITATGQRVTLRCSPRSGDLSVYWYQQSLDQGLQFLIQYYNGEERAKGNILERFSAQQFPDLHSELNLSSLELGDSALYFCASSVSSGGLQETQYFGPGTRLLVL.

The chain couples TRBV7-2 to TRBJ1-1; no firm D call. Germline V gene data show CDR1 as SGHTA and CDR2 as FQGNSA. The CDR3 has 15 amino acids. Trimming stripped 1 base from V and 0 bases from J, with 9 bases between. This chain's CDR3 is CASSLGRAMNTEAFF. CDR3 DNA sequence: TGTGCCAGCAGCTTAGGGAGGGCTATGAACACTGAAGCTTTCTTT.